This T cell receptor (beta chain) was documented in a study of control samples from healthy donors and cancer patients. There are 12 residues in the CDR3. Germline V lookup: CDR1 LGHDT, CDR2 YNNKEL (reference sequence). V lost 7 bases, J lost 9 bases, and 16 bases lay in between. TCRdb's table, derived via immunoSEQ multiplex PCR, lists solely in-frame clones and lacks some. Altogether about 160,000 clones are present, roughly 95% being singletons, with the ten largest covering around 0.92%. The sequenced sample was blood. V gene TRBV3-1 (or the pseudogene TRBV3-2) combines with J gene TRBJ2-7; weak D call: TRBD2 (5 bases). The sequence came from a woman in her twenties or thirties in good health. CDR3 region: CASNSEGSGQYF. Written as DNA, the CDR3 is TGTGCCAGCAACTCTGAGGGCTCGGGGCAGTACTTC.